The T cell receptor beta chain under discussion was sequenced for a study of Graves' ophthalmopathy and Graves' hyperthyroidism (dated by TCRdb to the late 2010s). About the investigation overall: Peripheral blood was collected at initial diagnosis, prior to any treatment. The study used TCR beta repertoire signatures to distinguish Graves' ophthalmopathy from Graves' hyperthyroidism and to predict progression to ophthalmopathy. In total, some 130 blood samples were TCR-sequenced: fewer than 50 ophthalmopathy, some 75 hyperthyroidism and approximately 17 hyperthyroidism-to-ophthalmopathy patients. A discovery set of about a hundred patients (43 ophthalmopathy, approximately 58 stable hyperthyroidism) was enrolled to explore V-J signatures distinguishing ophthalmopathy from hyperthyroidism. For independent validation, a separate cohort was made up of 18 hyperthyroidism patients plus 17 patients who later progressed from hyperthyroidism to ophthalmopathy. In over 5 hyperthyroidism patients, the T-cell repertoires found in thyroid tissue were compared with those found in blood. Following sampling, methimazole starting at 30 mg daily was administered to hyperthyroidism patients, and high-dose intravenous methylprednisolone was administered to ophthalmopathy patients. The 100 discovery patients were randomly divided into training and test sets at a 7:3 ratio.

V is reduced by 4 bases and J by 5 bases, leaving a spacing of 9 bases between them. Sequences SNHLY (CDR1) and FYNNEI (CDR2) are obtained from the germline V gene. There are 12 amino acids in the CDR3, from cysteine to phenylalanine inclusive. Only the CDR3 region is kept as DNA, spanning 36 bases read in frame from base 1. Overall study outcomes, separate from this receptor: Sample size was not statistically predetermined, and group allocation was not concealed from the investigators. In cross-validation, the 13-signature model distinguished ophthalmopathy from stable hyperthyroidism with just over 85% sensitivity and about 81% specificity, and in the test set the corresponding values were about 80% and 75%. In validation, the model predicted ophthalmopathy progression with 55% to 71% sensitivity and 72.22% specificity; roughly eleven predicted patients were CT-confirmed with GO in a median of approximately six months. Most of the expanded thyroid clonotypes with a frequency above 0.001 were also detected in blood, and it was suggested that the thyroid immune response may be reflected by blood repertoires.

A patient counted as having stable hyperthyroidism if there was no progression to ophthalmopathy within 18 months of follow-up. Hyperthyroidism patients were newly diagnosed, with disease duration under 2 months, and aged 18 to 65 years. Patients were excluded if they had other autoimmune diseases, uncontrolled infections, pregnancy or lactation. Diagnosis relied on clinical symptoms, serum thyroxine, TRAb, thyroid ultrasound and orbital computed tomography. Using Ficoll-Paque density gradient centrifugation, PBMCs were isolated from about 10 ml of fresh peripheral blood. Total RNA was extracted with Trizol reagent and quality-checked on an Agilent 2100 Bioanalyzer. As regards this clonotype: Its binding antigen is unknown. Base quality data are lacking; no much larger clone is found one base away.

TCR beta CDR3 regions were amplified from RNA transcripts for repertoire sequencing. The first round was an RT-PCR using HTBI primers with the Qiagen OneStep RT-PCR kit, and this first round was followed by a second-round multiplex PCR, then size selection and purification. The libraries underwent paired-end sequencing with 100 bp reads on an Illumina HiSeq2000. Processing in the source paper ran as follows. SOAPnuke was used to process the reads, throwing out any read that had adapters, had uncalled bases, had a mean Phred below 15, or lacked an exact constant-primer or identifier match. COPE v1.2.5 was used to merge the high-quality paired reads. Unique nucleotide sequences were defined as clonotypes and aligned to IMGT TRB V, D and J references using MiTCR v1.1. The analysis was limited to V-J combinations with a frequency above 0.0001, which together covered 99% to 99.2% of the repertoires. A TCR clonal expansion and chaos score per V-J combination was defined as the ratio of F50 clonal expansion to chaos observed in the TCRdist matrix. Welch's t-statistics and random forest were used to reduce features to some 13 V-J combinations, which were fed into a naive Bayes classifier. The Morisita-Horn index was used to measure how similar the thyroid and blood repertoires were. TCRdb reprocessed the public reads (quality trimming at Q25 with fastp, clone calling with MiXCR) and kept in-frame beta chains. Here each entry gathers all rows of one CDR3 protein and keeps the most common genes and DNA. The V and J calls here are based on TCRdb, not the publication. The sample includes just over 600,000 distinct CDR3 sequences, with about 24% observed a single time. Clones ranked in the top ten supply around 6.5% of the sample.

The specimen sequenced was peripheral blood. The rearranged chain carries TRBV2 and TRBJ2-7; matching of 5 bases hints at TRBD1 as the D gene. The TCR comes from a woman aged 18-35 years with stable Graves' hyperthyroidism. Some clones in this sample may be carry-over from other donors' samples. Donor details come from another sample of the same person, matched by shared clones. The sequenced DNA: TGTGCCAGCAGTGCCAGGGTTCACGAGCAGTACTTC. Translated, it gives CASSARVHEQYF.